This TCR beta chain was profiled in a study of blood T cell repertoires in COVID-19 (dated by TCRdb to between 2020 and 2021). The study in broad terms: Samples from collaborators originated in the United States, Italy and Spain and spanned both the acute and convalescent phases of COVID-19. The prospective study material was composed of cDNA or gDNA derived from T cells, B-cell-depleted T cells, or PBMCs. The dataset comprised deeply sampled blood TCRbeta repertoires from subjects exposed to, actively infected with, or recovered from COVID-19. The repertoires were made available in a free public database intended to serve as a resource for research on the immune response to SARS-CoV-2. Samples were obtained from the ongoing ImmuneRACE study (first 160 participants) and from 1,000 to 1,500 subjects provided by 6 global collaborators. The sample metadata nearly always contained a de-identified subject ID, COVID-19 status, age in years and sex. HLA class I and class II types, where available, came from metadata supplied by the sample provider rather than from assay-based typing. Study-wide conclusions, independent of this receptor: How much clinical and demographic metadata was included differed by source and by participant, and the metadata was provided uncurated.

As regards this clone: The antigen this receptor binds is unknown. No per-base quality is available; no much larger clone lies one base away.

The immunoSEQ Assay, a bias-controlled multiplex PCR, was used to amplify TCRbeta CDR3 regions from genomic DNA. Per the source publication's procedure: Nucleated cell counts per sample were estimated from amplification of reference gene primers within the assay. To quantify the absolute abundance of each unique TCRbeta CDR3 rearrangement, sequence reads were collapsed and filtered. Productive Simpson clonality was computed per sample as the square root of Simpson's diversity index over productive rearrangements. The clones in this table, taken by TCRdb from immuneACCESS, are in-frame only. Not every clone is retained; where verified, under half of the shortfall comes from an unresolved V gene, and the cause of the rest is unknown. V and J calls plus clone size are reproduced from that table; the DNA served to infer D and trimming. This sample gives 180,000 or so clones in total; 65% to 85% of them show up just once. The ten largest clones add up to 13% of the sample.

In the prospective study, participants were 18 to 89 years old, resided in about two dozen geographic areas of the United States, and were enrolled through a virtual design. Cohort assignment in the prospective study relied on participant-reported clinical history from a screening survey and a study questionnaire. For ImmuneRACE Cohort 3, a participant was defined as recovered based on two consecutive negative NP/OP PCR tests, clearance by a healthcare professional, or resolution of symptoms. Each participant in the prospective study had whole blood, serum and a nasopharyngeal or oropharyngeal swab collected by mobile phlebotomists. Over an approximately 2-month period, participants in the prospective study had the option of providing additional blood draws and questionnaires. Blood samples from the prospective study were shipped frozen or at room temperature prior to DNA extraction. Its CDR3 holds 15 amino acids, cysteine through phenylalanine. The sequence is cut down to CDR3 DNA, 45 bases in frame from base 1. Per the germline V gene, SGHRS is the CDR1 and YFSETQ is the CDR2. Trimming leaves V shorter by 0 bases and J shorter by 10 bases, with the junction holding 7 bases beyond the gene matches.

The TCR originated in a woman aged 55-69 years who had recovered from COVID-19. Rearrangement joined TRBV5-1 to TRBJ1-6, with 7 bases aligning to TRBD1. Sample: PBMCs or T cells enriched from blood (not recorded which). Here is the DNA: TGCGCCAGCAGCTTGGGACAGGGTAGTTGGTCACCCCTCCACTTT. It specifies CASSLGQGSWSPLHF.